These 13 T cell receptor beta chains were sequenced from one sample in a study of T cell responses to AZD1222 COVID-19 vaccine. Profiling relied on immunoSEQ multiplex PCR, and the TCRdb table lists in-frame clones only, not all of them. The sample consists of about 130,000 clones, around nine tenths of them appearing once. Material: peripheral blood, obtained on day 0 of AZD1222 vaccination. All receptors derive from an adult in good health.

The rearrangement links TRBV6-2 or TRBV6-3 to TRBJ1-1, with TRBD1 identical over 7 bases. Germline CDR1 MNHEY, CDR2 SVGEGT. The CDR3 is made up of 14 amino acids. V lost 5 bases, J lost 4 bases, and 7 bases stayed unmatched. The chain's CDR3 is CASSHDRASTEAFF. The DNA for the CDR3 is TGTGCCAGCAGTCATGACAGGGCAAGCACTGAAGCTTTCTTT.

This chain links TRBV4-2 with TRBJ2-3; 14 nucleotides line up with TRBD2. J was trimmed by 0 bases and V by 0 bases; bases with no gene match: 11. Germline assignment: CDR1 LGHNA and CDR2 YNFKEQ. This CDR3 is 21 amino acids long. The CDR3: CASSQDLGLAGVGTSTDTQYF. For the CDR3, the DNA is TGTGCCAGCAGCCAAGATTTGGGACTAGCGGGAGTGGGGACTAGCACAGATACGCAGTATTTT.

This sequence joins TRBV6-2 or TRBV6-3 and TRBJ1-6, with TRBD1 identical over 7 bases. The ends lost 0 bases at V and 7 bases at J; junction bases unmatched: 6. Germline CDR1 reads MNHEY; CDR2 reads SVGEGT. CDR3 length: 16 amino acids. The CDR3 DNA reads as TGTGCCAGCAGTTACTCGAAGGGGGCTATCAATTCACCCCTCCACTTT. Protein sequence: CASSYSKGAINSPLHF.

The chain links TRBV3-1 (or the pseudogene TRBV3-2) to TRBJ1-1; D not certain. Trimming pared 0 bases from V and 1 base from J, leaving 6 bases between. The CDR3 totals 14 residues. Germline V gene sequence: CDR1 LGHDT, CDR2 YNNKEL (reference sequence). CDR3 sequence (DNA): TGTGCCAGCAGCCAAGATTACGGGAACACTGAAGCTTTCTTT. It is translated as CASSQDYGNTEAFF.

The chain joins TRBV19 to TRBJ1-5; possibly TRBD1 for D (5 bases). The length of the CDR3 is 16 residues. Per the germline V gene, CDR1 is LNHDA and CDR2 is SQIVND (reference sequence). V gave up 6 bases and J gave up 7 bases, with 22 bases separating them. The CDR3 is CASRGSLGGFWQPQHF. CDR3 coding DNA: TGTGCCAGTAGAGGGTCTTTGGGGGGTTTCTGGCAGCCCCAGCATTTT.

The chain employs TRBV5-1 and TRBJ1-2; TRBD1 aligns across 7 bases. This CDR3 region has 16 residues. From germline, CDR1 is SGHRS and CDR2 YFSETQ. The V gene end was trimmed by 3 bases and the J gene end by 4 bases; junction bases not matched to a gene: 12. This CDR3 reads CASSSQLGQGGYGYTF. For the CDR3, the DNA is TGCGCCAGCAGCTCTCAACTGGGGCAGGGGGGCTATGGCTACACCTTC.

As to this clone: Different DNA sequences within this sample yield the same CDR3. V gene TRBV6-5 combines with J gene TRBJ2-2; no firm D call. Looked up from germline, CDR1 is MNHEY and CDR2 is SVGAGI. This CDR3 region has 13 residues. V shed 0 bases and J shed 5 bases, with 4 bases lying between them. The CDR3 nucleotides read TGTGCCAGCAGTTACTCGTTAACCGGGGAGCTGTTTTTT. Amino acids: CASSYSLTGELFF.

The chain recombines TRBV9 with TRBJ1-2, with a tentative D call TRBD1 (6 bases). Looked up from germline, CDR1 is SGDLS and CDR2 is YYNGEE. This CDR3 contains 18 residues. The ends were cut back, 0 bases at V and 5 bases at J, with 23 bases in the middle. The CDR3: CASSVGGGIPKTEYGYTF. DNA of the CDR3: TGTGCCAGCAGCGTAGGAGGGGGAATCCCAAAGACCGAATATGGCTACACCTTC.

The chain uses TRBV2 and TRBJ1-5; 8 bases are shared with TRBD1. CDR1 and CDR2 (germline): SNHLY, FYNNEI. The CDR3 covers 15 residues. The junction had 4 bases not matched to a gene; V was cut back by 6 bases and J by 0 bases. The CDR3 loop reads CASRSGTGSNQPQHF. CDR3 sequence (DNA): TGTGCCAGCAGATCCGGGACAGGTAGCAATCAGCCCCAGCATTTT.

The V and J genes are TRBV7-6 and TRBJ2-5; 8 bases are shared with TRBD1. Germline CDR1 reads SGHVS; CDR2 reads FNYEAQ. Unmatched junction bases numbered 8, after V lost 4 bases and J lost 1 base. This CDR3 has 16 amino acids. The CDR3: CASSSFGTGFQETQYF. Written as DNA, the CDR3 is TGTGCCAGCAGCTCCTTCGGGACAGGTTTCCAAGAGACCCAGTACTTC. Full variable domain (outside the CDR3, taken from reference TRBV7-6 and TRBJ2-5): GAGVSQSPRYKVTKRGQDVALRCDPISGHVSLYWYRQALGQGPEFLTYFNYEAQQDKSGLPNDRFSAERPEGSISTLTIQRTEQRDSAMYRCASSSFGTGFQETQYFGPGTRLLVL.

This sequence joins TRBV23-1 and TRBJ1-5; D gene unclear. TRBV23-1 qualifies as an ORF whose function is uncertain. V was trimmed by 0 bases and J by 8 bases, leaving 14 bases between them. The CDR3 is made up of 15 amino acids. CDR3 region: CASSQSCEDQEPQHF. The CDR3 coding sequence is TGCGCCAGCAGTCAATCATGCGAGGACCAGGAGCCCCAGCATTTT.

CDR3: CASSQESRGDTQYF. In nucleotides, the CDR3 is TGTGCCAGCAGCCAAGAGTCCCGAGGAGATACGCAGTATTTT. The J gene is TRBJ2-3, the V gene TRBV4-2; D gene unclear. Germline V gives CDR1 LGHNA, CDR2 YNFKEQ. V lost 0 bases and J lost 5, with 9 bases in between. The CDR3 extends over 14 amino acids.

The chain carries TRBV19 and TRBJ1-2, with D possibly TRBD1 on 5 matching bases. This CDR3 has 17 amino acids. The germline gives CDR1 LNHDA, CDR2 SQIVND (reference sequence). Trimming took off 0 bases at V and 4 bases at J, with 18 bases between the two ends. The CDR3 bases are TGTGCCAGTAGTATAGATCTATCCGGGGGTCCCTTCTATGGCTACACCTTC. It is translated as CASSIDLSGGPFYGYTF.